The 29 T cell receptor beta chains given below trace back to one sample, sequenced in a study of T cell repertoires in cytomegalovirus infection. TCRdb passed the reads through MiXCR, listing each CDR3 protein once. The table includes hundreds of thousands of distinct CDR3 sequences, approximately 24% detected once. Input material: CD8+ T cells from PBMCs. These receptors originate from a human donor in good health (CMV status not recorded). Some clones in this sample may be carry-over from other donors' samples.

This chain links TRBV2 with TRBJ1-6; D remains ambiguous. CDR3 length: 16 amino acids. V was shortened by 7 bases and J by 8 bases, with 21 bases between the two germline ends. Germline-derived CDR1 and CDR2 are SNHLY and FYNNEI. The CDR3 sequence: CASTGRPGSDDSPLHF. In nucleotides, the CDR3 is TGTGCCAGCACCGGCCGGCCCGGGAGCGACGATTCACCCCTCCACTTT. The whole variable domain, remainder taken from reference TRBV2 and TRBJ1-6, is EPEVTQTPSHQVTQMGQEVILRCVPISNHLYFYWYRQILGQKVEFLVSFYNNEISEKSEIFDDQFSVERPDGSNFTLKIRSTKLEDSAMYFCASTGRPGSDDSPLHFGNGTRLTVT.

The chain carries TRBV29-1 and TRBJ2-5; TRBD1 might be the D (6 bases). V was cut by 3 bases and J by 2 bases, with 16 bases left in between. CDR3 length: 15 residues. From germline, CDR1 is SQVTM and CDR2 ANQGSEA. This CDR3 reads CSVDADRSYQETQYF. Written as DNA, the CDR3 is TGCAGCGTTGATGCTGACAGGAGCTATCAAGAGACCCAGTACTTC. The entire variable domain, with the rest obtained from reference TRBV29-1 and TRBJ2-5, is as follows: SAVISQKPSRDICQRGTSLTIQCQVDSQVTMMFWYRQQPGQSLTLIATANQGSEATYESGFVIDKFPISRPNLTFSTLTVSNMSPEDSSIYLCSVDADRSYQETQYFGPGTRLLVL.

V is TRBV29-1 and J is TRBJ2-1, with D unclear. V was cut by 5 bases and J by 5 bases, with 7 bases left in between. Germline V CDR1 and CDR2: SQVTM, ANQGSEA. The CDR3 contains 11 residues. CDR3 protein: CSVRLDNEQFF. CDR3 bases: TGCAGCGTTCGCTTAGACAATGAGCAGTTCTTC.

The chain combines TRBV19 with TRBJ2-2, with TRBD1 identical over 9 bases. The CDR3 runs 18 residues. CDR1 LNHDA and CDR2 SQIVND come from the germline V gene (reference sequence). Trimming cost V 5 bases and J 8 bases; bases outside gene matches: 18. The CDR3 nucleotides read TGTGCCAGTAGTGCCTTGAGTGGGACAGGGTATTTGTCGGGGGAGCTGTTTTTT. The encoded protein is CASSALSGTGYLSGELFF.

This chain joins TRBV6-2 or TRBV6-3 and TRBJ2-1; D unresolved. CDR1 is MNHEY and CDR2 is SVGEGT in the germline V gene. V lost 2 bases to trimming and J lost 0 bases, with 8 bases between them. The CDR3 is 15 residues long. CDR3 protein: CASSYRRVSYNEQFF. CDR3 coding DNA: TGTGCCAGCAGTTACCGGCGCGTCTCCTACAATGAGCAGTTCTTC.

In this sample, this clonotype turned up many times. The chain links TRBV7-6 to TRBJ2-1; 9 bases fit TRBD1. The junction had 2 bases not matched to a gene; V was cut back by 3 bases and J by 5 bases. This CDR3 spans 14 amino acids. Germline assignment: CDR1 SGHVS and CDR2 FNYEAQ. This chain's CDR3 is CASSLGTGHNEQFF. The CDR3 nucleotides are TGTGCCAGCAGCTTGGGGACAGGGCACAATGAGCAGTTCTTC.

This clonotype was seen a handful of times. This chain uses TRBV20-1 with TRBJ2-1; D is possibly TRBD1 or TRBD2 (5 bases each). The CDR3 is made up of 15 amino acids. Looked up from germline, CDR1 is DFQATT and CDR2 is SNEGSKA (reference sequence). The germline V and J ends were trimmed by 6 bases and 3 bases, with 18 bases remaining between them. The CDR3 spells CSAFPRDGDYNEQFF. In DNA form, the CDR3 reads TGCAGTGCCTTCCCTCGGGACGGAGACTACAATGAGCAGTTCTTC.

This clonotype showed up many times. The rearrangement joins TRBV7-4 to TRBJ1-1; TRBD1 agrees at 7 bases. Losses at the gene ends were 3 bases for V and 9 bases for J; bases not matched to a gene: 19. The CDR3 is made up of 17 amino acids. Germline V gene sequence: CDR1 SGHVT, CDR2 SQSDAQ. As DNA, the CDR3 is TGTGCCAGCAGCTTTTCTGCCCGCGAACCGGGACAGAAACAAGCTTTCTTT. It yields the protein CASSFSAREPGQKQAFF.

The chain combines TRBV6-5 with TRBJ1-6; D might be TRBD1 (6 bases). V lost 0 bases to trimming and J lost 1 base, with 10 bases between them. The CDR3 loop spans 17 amino acids. In germline, CDR1 is MNHEY, CDR2 SVGAGI. The CDR3 sequence is CASSYSGARSYNSPLHF. The CDR3 coding sequence is TGTGCCAGCAGTTACTCGGGGGCGCGATCCTATAATTCACCCCTCCACTTT.

The chain has TRBV7-9 and TRBJ1-1, with D possibly matching TRBD1 (6 bases). V lost 5 bases and J 0 bases, leaving 13 bases between the germline ends. The CDR3 consists of 15 residues. CDR1 and CDR2 from the germline V gene are SEHNR and FQNEAQ (reference sequence). CDR3 in amino acids: CASSRGQIMNTEAFF. In DNA, the CDR3 is TGTGCCAGCAGCAGAGGACAGATTATGAACACTGAAGCTTTCTTT.

On this clonotype: One junction end disagrees with the germline gene, perhaps due to a read error. The chain uses TRBV13 and TRBJ2-5; a weak D match, TRBD2 (6 bases). The CDR3 is 16 amino acids. Germline V gene lookup returns CDR1 PRHDT and CDR2 FYEKMQ (reference sequence). CDR3 in amino acids: CASSLSSRESQETQYF. CDR3 nucleotides: TGCGCCAGCAGCTTATCCTCTCGGGAGTCTCAAGAGACCCAGTACTTC.

In its sample, this clonotype was seen a few times. V gene TRBV12-5 combines with J gene TRBJ2-1; 10 nucleotides align to TRBD2. V lost 3 bases and J lost 0; bases outside the gene matches: 8. The CDR3 contains 18 residues. CDR1 is LGHNT and CDR2 is FRNRAP in the germline V gene. CDR3 DNA sequence: TGTGCTAGTGGTTTCAGGCTAGCGGGGGCTAACTCCTACAATGAGCAGTTCTTC. It encodes CASGFRLAGANSYNEQFF.

V is TRBV6-6 and J is TRBJ1-2; 7 bases fit TRBD1. The CDR3 totals 17 residues. The junction had 10 bases not matched to a gene; V was cut back by 2 bases and J by 1 base. Germline loops: CDR1 MNHNY, CDR2 SVGAGI (reference sequence). The CDR3 sequence is CASSYARRTGHNYGYTF. CDR3 sequence (DNA): TGTGCCAGCAGTTACGCTCGCCGGACAGGCCATAACTATGGCTACACCTTC.

Only one count was recorded for this clonotype. This chain connects TRBV20-1 to TRBJ1-1; no clear D. Trimming stripped 3 bases from V and 0 bases from J, with 5 bases between. Germline CDR1 DFQATT, CDR2 SNEGSKA (reference sequence). The CDR3 totals 12 residues. In DNA form, the CDR3 reads TGCAGTGCTAGTCGTGTGAACACTGAAGCTTTCTTT. Translated, it gives CSASRVNTEAFF.

The table lists this clonotype with a few counts. V is TRBV7-8 and J is TRBJ2-1, with D perhaps TRBD1 (5 bases). The CDR3 consists of 14 residues. Trimming stripped 4 bases from V and 6 bases from J, with 13 bases between. Looked up from germline, CDR1 is SGHVS and CDR2 is FQNEAQ. CDR3 protein: CASSSVGAGNEQFF. The CDR3 region has the DNA TGTGCCAGCAGCTCGGTTGGGGCTGGCAATGAGCAGTTCTTC.

The table lists this clonotype with many counts. The chain recombines TRBV7-9 with TRBJ1-6; D unclear. This CDR3 has 16 residues. The V gene lost 1 base and the J gene lost 12 bases, with 19 bases spanning the gap. Germline lookup yields CDR1 SEHNR and CDR2 FQNEAQ (reference sequence). The CDR3 loop is CASSLVLAGPSQPLHF. CDR3 DNA sequence: TGTGCCAGCAGCTTAGTGTTAGCAGGACCGAGTCAACCCCTCCACTTT. The full variable domain, rest sourced from reference TRBV7-9 and TRBJ1-6, is DTGVSQNPRHKITKRGQNVTFRCDPISEHNRLYWYRQTLGQGPEFLTYFQNEAQLEKSRLLSDRFSAERPKGSFSTLEIQRTEQGDSAMYLCASSLVLAGPSQPLHFGNGTRLTVT.

This clonotype has a count of ten or more. The chain is built from TRBV27 and TRBJ1-2; 8 bases align to TRBD1. The CDR3 covers 13 residues. V lost 4 bases, J lost 8 bases, and 6 bases stayed unmatched. Looked up from germline, CDR1 is MNHEY and CDR2 is SMNVEV (reference sequence). The CDR3 nucleotides read TGTGCCAGCAGTTCTGACAGGGGCTACGGCTACACCTTC. Amino acids: CASSSDRGYGYTF.

The chain employs TRBV28 and TRBJ2-5, with no clear D. From germline, CDR1 is MDHEN and CDR2 SYDVKM. Trimming pared 5 bases from V and 2 bases from J, leaving 18 bases between. The CDR3 has 16 residues. The CDR3 reads CASSLTTGLVQETQYF. The CDR3 coding sequence is TGTGCCAGCAGTCTCACAACCGGGCTAGTTCAAGAGACCCAGTACTTC.

This clonotype was counted a few times. The rearrangement joins TRBV6-5 to TRBJ2-3; 9 positions match TRBD2. Germline values: CDR1 MNHEY, CDR2 SVGAGI. V trimming: 2 bases; J trimming: 9 bases; junction bases outside the gene matches: 9. This CDR3 is 15 amino acids long. The CDR3 bases are TGTGCCAGCAGTTACCGGGGCGGGGGGGCTTTAACGCAGTATTTT. Translation gives CASSYRGGGALTQYF.

Only one count was recorded for this clonotype. The chain is built from TRBV5-4 and TRBJ2-7, with D uncertain. CDR1 SGHNT and CDR2 YYREEE come from the germline V gene (reference sequence). V gave up 1 base and J gave up 9 bases, with 14 bases separating them. This CDR3 is built from 13 residues. CDR3 in DNA: TGTGCCAGCAGCTTGATGGGAAGTGACGGGCAGTACGTC. Translated: CASSLMGSDGQYV.

The chain combines TRBV28 with TRBJ1-5, with TRBD1 matching 9 bases. The germline gives CDR1 MDHEN, CDR2 SYDVKM. After removal of 4 bases from V and 3 bases from J, the junction contained 7 bases not matched to a gene. The CDR3 runs to 16 residues. The CDR3 sequence: CASSSPDRGFNQPQHF. CDR3 DNA sequence: TGTGCCAGCAGTTCCCCCGACAGGGGGTTCAATCAGCCCCAGCATTTT.

This clonotype was seen more than once but under ten times. CDR3 nucleotide sequence: TGTGCCAGCAGTTTAAGCGTTTCCTACGAGCAGTACTTC. Encoded protein: CASSLSVSYEQYF. The rearrangement uses TRBV27 and TRBJ2-7; D gene ambiguous. CDR1 is MNHEY, CDR2 SMNVEV, per germline (reference sequence). CDR3 size: 13 residues. V was trimmed by 2 bases and J by 1 base, leaving 6 bases between them.

This clonotype showed up just a few times. The CDR3, as DNA: TGTGCCACCAGTCCGGCGATGAACACTGAAGCTTTCTTT. Protein product: CATSPAMNTEAFF. The J gene is TRBJ1-1, the V gene TRBV19; D uncertain. The CDR3 runs to 13 residues. V lost 10 bases, J lost 0 bases, and 12 bases lay in between. CDR1 is LNHDA, CDR2 SQIVND, per germline (reference sequence). Full variable domain (missing parts from reference TRBV19 and TRBJ1-1): DGGITQSPKYLFRKEGQNVTLSCEQNLNHDAMYWYRQDPGQGLRLIYYSQIVNDFQKGDIAEGYSVSREKKESFPLTVTSAQKNPTAFYLCATSPAMNTEAFFGQGTRLTVV.

This clonotype was detected ten times or more. The rearrangement links TRBV7-9 to TRBJ2-3, with 8 bases that match TRBD2. The CDR3 sequence is 16 residues long. The ends lost 4 bases at V and 6 bases at J; junction bases unmatched: 12. Germline CDR1 reads SEHNR; CDR2 reads FQNEAQ (reference sequence). CDR3 amino acids: CASSSTGAGARDTQYF. In DNA, the CDR3 is TGTGCCAGCAGCTCTACGGGAGCGGGGGCCCGGGATACGCAGTATTTT.

V gene TRBV25-1 combines with J gene TRBJ2-1, with unresolved D. This CDR3 comprises 11 residues. V lost 8 bases and J lost 7, with 9 bases in between. Germline assignment: CDR1 MGHDK and CDR2 SYGVNS. The CDR3 nucleotides read TGTGCCAGCCGAACGAGGAATGAGCAGTTCTTC. It specifies CASRTRNEQFF.

This clonotype was counted a few times. The V and J genes are TRBV7-9 and TRBJ2-1, with unresolved D. Germline lookup yields CDR1 SEHNR and CDR2 FQNEAQ (reference sequence). The CDR3 has 11 amino acids. V was trimmed by 5 bases and J by 10 bases, leaving 9 bases between them. The CDR3: CASSPRQEQFF. The CDR3 DNA reads TGTGCCAGCAGCCCCCGGCAGGAGCAGTTCTTC. Looking up the rest from reference TRBV7-9 and TRBJ2-1 gives the full variable domain: DTGVSQNPRHKITKRGQNVTFRCDPISEHNRLYWYRQTLGQGPEFLTYFQNEAQLEKSRLLSDRFSAERPKGSFSTLEIQRTEQGDSAMYLCASSPRQEQFFGPGTRLTVL.

This clonotype was found many times. V is TRBV4-1 and J is TRBJ2-1, with TRBD1 as a possible D gene (6 bases). The CDR3 covers 15 residues. Between the trimmed V and J ends, which lost 1 base and 4 bases, there was a span of 11 bases. Germline assignment: CDR1 MGHRA and CDR2 YSYEKL. In nucleotides, the CDR3 is TGCGCCAGCAGCCAAGTCGGGACACCGTACAATGAGCAGTTCTTC. This codes for CASSQVGTPYNEQFF.

The chain carries TRBV19 and TRBJ2-3; 9 nucleotides align to TRBD2. This CDR3 contains 11 residues. Germline V CDR1 and CDR2: LNHDA, SQIVND (reference sequence). The junction had 3 bases not matched to a gene; V was cut back by 8 bases and J by 9 bases. CDR3 region: CASRGGATQYF. The CDR3 bases are TGTGCCAGTCGCGGGGGGGCCACGCAGTATTTT.

This clonotype was found many times. This chain joins TRBV7-9 and TRBJ2-1; 7 bases agree with TRBD1. Germline loops: CDR1 SEHNR, CDR2 FQNEAQ (reference sequence). The CDR3 sequence is 15 residues long. J gave up 2 bases and V 3 bases, and 4 bases lay outside the gene matches. This CDR3 is CASSLRQGPYNEQFF. Here the CDR3 DNA reads TGTGCCAGCAGCTTGAGACAGGGTCCCTACAATGAGCAGTTCTTC.